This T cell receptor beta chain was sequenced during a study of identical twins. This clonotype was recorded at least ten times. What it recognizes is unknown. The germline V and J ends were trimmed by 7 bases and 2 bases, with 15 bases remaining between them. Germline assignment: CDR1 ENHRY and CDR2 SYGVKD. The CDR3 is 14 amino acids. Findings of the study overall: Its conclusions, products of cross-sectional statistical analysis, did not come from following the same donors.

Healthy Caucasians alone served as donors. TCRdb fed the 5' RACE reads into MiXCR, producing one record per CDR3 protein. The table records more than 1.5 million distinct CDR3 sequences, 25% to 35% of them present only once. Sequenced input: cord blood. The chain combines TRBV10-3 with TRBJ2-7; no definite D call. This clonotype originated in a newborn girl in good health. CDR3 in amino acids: CAIKGNSIPYEQYF. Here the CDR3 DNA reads TGTGCCATCAAGGGCAACAGTATCCCCTACGAGCAGTACTTC.